Below, 21 T cell receptor beta chains from the same sample are listed, as sequenced in a study of cytomegalovirus exposure and HLA in healthy donors. It was with 60 Vbeta and 13 Jbeta primers that the PCR ran. Sequencing was performed with immunoSEQ multiplex PCR; in TCRdb, only in-frame clones are kept and a portion is missing. Of 200,000 to 250,000 clones listed, approximately 80% were seen once; the top ten hold 2.9%. The sequenced sample consisted of PBMCs. The source is a man aged 25 to 40 in good health and CMV-seronegative.

This clone is a singleton in its sample. The J gene is TRBJ2-1, the V gene TRBV7-9, with D perhaps TRBD2 (7 bases). Germline CDR1 is SEHNR and CDR2 is FQNEAQ (reference sequence). Between the trimmed V and J ends, which lost 5 bases and 6 bases, there was a span of 14 bases. The CDR3 totals 14 residues. The CDR3 DNA is TGTGCCAGCAGCCCTAAGGGGGGGATCAATGAGCAGTTCTTC. It translates to CASSPKGGINEQFF.

This clone was seen more than once but under ten times. The V and J genes are TRBV19 and TRBJ1-5, with a possible D match to TRBD1 (6 bases). Trimming took 8 bases from V and 0 from J, leaving 20 bases between them. The germline V gene encodes CDR1 LNHDA and CDR2 SQIVND (reference sequence). The CDR3 length is 17 residues. The CDR3 loop is CASEYTGLIFSNQPQHF. The CDR3 bases are TGTGCCAGTGAGTATACAGGGCTCATCTTTAGCAATCAGCCCCAGCATTTT.

The V and J genes are TRBV13 and TRBJ1-2, with 9 bases fitting TRBD1. CDR1 is PRHDT and CDR2 is FYEKMQ in the germline V gene (reference sequence). CDR3 length: 15 residues. The J segment lost 3 bases and the V segment lost 5 bases, leaving 7 bases of the junction unmatched. As DNA, the CDR3 is TGTGCCAGCAGCCTAACAGGGGGCAATTACTATGGCTACACCTTC. Translated: CASSLTGGNYYGYTF.

This chain uses TRBV11-2 with TRBJ2-3, with a possible D match to TRBD1 (5 bases). Germline CDR1 reads SGHAT; CDR2 reads FQNNGV. Trimming shortened V by 0 bases and J by 6 bases, and 7 bases separated the two germline ends. The CDR3 sequence is 13 residues long. CDR3 loop: CASSLDRADTQYF. The CDR3 DNA sequence: TGTGCCAGCAGCTTAGACAGGGCCGATACGCAGTATTTT.

The chain links TRBV27 to TRBJ2-7; D is unclear. Germline loops: CDR1 MNHEY, CDR2 SMNVEV (reference sequence). Trimming pared 4 bases from V and 1 base from J, leaving 11 bases between. The CDR3 covers 14 residues. This chain's CDR3 is CASSSTYPSYEQYF. CDR3 sequence (DNA): TGTGCCAGCAGTTCAACCTACCCTTCCTACGAGCAGTACTTC.

The gene calls are TRBV28 and TRBJ2-7; TRBD1 matches at 10 bases. The length of the CDR3 is 16 residues. J gave up 4 bases and V 1 base, and 7 bases lay outside the gene matches. Germline V gene lookup returns CDR1 MDHEN and CDR2 SYDVKM. The CDR3 reads CASSLLGEGQGYEQYF. The CDR3 bases are TGTGCCAGCAGTTTATTGGGCGAGGGACAGGGGTACGAGCAGTACTTC.

This clone has just one count. V gene TRBV19 combines with J gene TRBJ2-7; a weak D match, TRBD1 (6 bases). Trimming left V 1 base short and J 2 bases short, with 12 bases between. Germline CDR1 reads LNHDA; CDR2 reads SQIVND (reference sequence). The CDR3 loop spans 15 amino acids. The CDR3 sequence: CASSIALDSTYEQYF. In DNA form, the CDR3 reads TGTGCCAGTAGTATAGCCCTGGACAGTACCTACGAGCAGTACTTC.

The gene calls are TRBV7-3 and TRBJ1-3; perhaps TRBD1 as D (6 bases). Germline CDR1 SGHTA, CDR2 FQGTGA. Trimming removed 6 bases from V and 2 bases from J, with 17 bases in between. The CDR3 totals 16 residues. Here the CDR3 reads CASRRQTGDAGNTIYF. The CDR3 region has the DNA TGTGCCAGCAGACGGCAGACAGGCGACGCTGGAAACACCATATATTTT.

V is TRBV7-2 and J is TRBJ2-7, with 10 bases that match TRBD1. CDR1 and CDR2 (germline): SGHTA, FQGNSA. The trim removed 3 bases at V and 6 bases at J, leaving 5 bases unmatched. This CDR3 is 14 amino acids long. This chain's CDR3 is CASSFGTGEGEQYF. CDR3 nucleotide sequence: TGTGCCAGCAGCTTTGGGACAGGGGAGGGCGAGCAGTACTTC. The whole variable domain, remainder taken from reference TRBV7-2 and TRBJ2-7, is GAGVSQSPSNKVTEKGKDVELRCDPISGHTALYWYRQSLGQGLEFLIYFQGNSAPDKSGLPSDRFSAERTGGSVSTLTIQRTQQEDSAVYLCASSFGTGEGEQYFGPGTRLTVT.

The CDR3 bases are TGTGCCAGCAGCTTAGGGGCCAGCTCCTACGAGCAGTACTTC. It specifies CASSLGASSYEQYF. The chain carries TRBV7-6 and TRBJ2-7; D is undetermined. The CDR3 is 14 amino acids. Trimming took off 1 base at V and 0 bases at J, with 7 bases between the two ends. Germline CDR1 and CDR2: SGHVS and FNYEAQ. The full variable domain, its missing parts supplied by reference TRBV7-6 and TRBJ2-7, is GAGVSQSPRYKVTKRGQDVALRCDPISGHVSLYWYRQALGQGPEFLTYFNYEAQQDKSGLPNDRFSAERPEGSISTLTIQRTEQRDSAMYRCASSLGASSYEQYFGPGTRLTVT.

The chain employs TRBV5-4 and TRBJ2-3, with 8 bases fitting TRBD2. There are 13 residues in the CDR3. The ends lost 10 bases at V and 9 bases at J; junction bases unmatched: 13. The germline V gene encodes CDR1 SGHNT and CDR2 YYREEE (reference sequence). This CDR3 reads CAGGVAGLETQYF. The CDR3 coding sequence is TGTGCCGGGGGGGTAGCGGGGCTGGAAACGCAGTATTTT.

The chain is built from TRBV5-1 and TRBJ2-3; 9 nucleotides align to TRBD2. CDR1 is SGHRS, CDR2 YFSETQ, per germline. This CDR3 has 16 amino acids. The junction had 9 bases not matched to a gene; V was cut back by 0 bases and J by 7 bases. CDR3 bases: TGCGCCAGCAGCTTGGGGCGGCGGGGGGGCGAGAATACGCAGTATTTT. Its protein product is CASSLGRRGGENTQYF.

This clone was seen only a few times. This rearrangement joins TRBV14 to TRBJ2-2; 7 bases line up with TRBD1. CDR3 length: 15 residues. Trimming took 4 bases from V and 3 from J; bases not matched to a gene: 5. The germline gives CDR1 SGHDN, CDR2 FVKESK. CDR3 nucleotides: TGTGCCAGCAGCCGAGGACAGGCCCACACCGGGGAGCTGTTTTTT. Its translation: CASSRGQAHTGELFF.

The V gene is TRBV5-4, the J gene TRBJ2-7; tentatively, D is TRBD1 (5 bases). V was shortened by 4 bases and J by 2 bases, with 13 bases between the two germline ends. CDR1 is SGHNT, CDR2 YYREEE, per germline (reference sequence). This CDR3 has 14 amino acids. The CDR3 region is CASSLAGSAYEQYF. CDR3 coding DNA: TGTGCCAGCAGCCTGGCAGGGTCCGCCTACGAGCAGTACTTC.

This sequence joins TRBV28 and TRBJ1-1, with TRBD1 identical over 9 bases. The CDR3 extends over 17 amino acids. Per germline, CDR1 MDHEN and CDR2 SYDVKM. With V trimmed by 4 bases and J by 1 base, 10 bases remained unmatched. CDR3 DNA: TGTGCCAGCAGTTCTCCAAACAGGGGGCGAGGGAACACTGAAGCTTTCTTT. Protein sequence: CASSSPNRGRGNTEAFF.

This rearrangement joins TRBV2 to TRBJ2-5, with TRBD2 as a possible D gene (6 bases). V lost 6 bases, J lost 0 bases, and 14 bases lay in between. The CDR3 extends over 15 amino acids. Germline V gene lookup returns CDR1 SNHLY and CDR2 FYNNEI. CDR3 nucleotide sequence: TGTGCCAGCAGCTTCCCCCGGGACTACCAAGAGACCCAGTACTTC. This sequence encodes CASSFPRDYQETQYF.

V usage is TRBV19 and J usage is TRBJ1-1; D not certain. This CDR3 region has 13 residues. CDR1 is LNHDA, CDR2 SQIVND, per germline (reference sequence). With 1 base removed from V and 6 bases from J, the gap between germline ends came to 9 bases. The CDR3 loop reads CASSIVSGPEAFF. Here the CDR3 DNA reads TGTGCCAGTAGTATAGTATCAGGTCCTGAAGCTTTCTTT. The variable domain in full, with the rest retrieved from reference TRBV19 and TRBJ1-1, is DGGITQSPKYLFRKEGQNVTLSCEQNLNHDAMYWYRQDPGQGLRLIYYSQIVNDFQKGDIAEGYSVSREKKESFPLTVTSAQKNPTAFYLCASSIVSGPEAFFGQGTRLTVV.

The chain links TRBV4-3 to TRBJ1-1, with 7 nucleotides matching TRBD1. CDR3 length: 14 residues. Trimming took 6 bases from V and 0 from J; bases not matched to a gene: 4. Germline loops: CDR1 LGHNA, CDR2 YSLEER. In DNA form, the CDR3 reads TGCGCCAGCAGTTTGGGACAGATGAACACTGAAGCTTTCTTT. Its translation: CASSLGQMNTEAFF.

The rearrangement joins TRBV5-4 to TRBJ1-4; D ambiguous. Trimming took off 4 bases at V and 3 bases at J, with 10 bases between the two ends. Germline CDR1 and CDR2: SGHNT and YYREEE (reference sequence). The CDR3 contains 14 residues. This chain's CDR3 is CASSPDWANEKLFF. The CDR3 region has the DNA TGTGCCAGCAGCCCGGACTGGGCTAATGAAAAACTGTTTTTT.

The J gene is TRBJ2-5, the V gene TRBV5-6, with D perhaps matching TRBD2 (6 bases). The CDR3 contains 14 residues. Deletions cut 4 bases from V and 2 bases from J, with 12 bases between. Germline lookup yields CDR1 SGHDT and CDR2 YYEEEE. CDR3 residues: CASSIREPQETQYF. The CDR3, as DNA: TGTGCCAGCAGCATCCGGGAGCCGCAAGAGACCCAGTACTTC.

This clone was counted once. The rearrangement uses TRBV18 and TRBJ1-2; 11 bases match TRBD1. CDR1 and CDR2 (germline): KGHSH, LQKENI. V was clipped by 4 bases and J by 5 bases; unmatched bases: 18. The CDR3 has 19 residues. CDR3 loop: CASSQLIPGQGVLPYGYTF. In nucleotides, the CDR3 is TGTGCCAGCTCACAACTAATACCGGGACAGGGGGTTCTTCCTTATGGCTACACCTTC.